The next 21 T cell receptor beta chains were all read from a single sample in a study of T cells in women clearing cervical HPV infection. TCRdb keeps only in-frame clones here, not all; method: immunoSEQ multiplex PCR. The specimen's table records some 39,000 clones. Material: blood buffy coat. The origin of the receptors is a woman between 18 and 70 years old with a cervical HPV16 infection that either progressed to CIN3+ or cleared (not recorded which).

Concerning this clone: The read falls 3 residues short of the CDR3 end, and the missing part is taken from the germline J gene. The same CDR3 is also encoded by other DNA sequences in this sample. The chain has TRBV19 and TRBJ1-1; 9 bases fit TRBD1. Germline V lookup: CDR1 LNHDA, CDR2 SQIVND (reference sequence). The junction had 4 bases not matched to a gene; V was cut back by 9 bases and J by 2 bases. The CDR3 is made up of 13 amino acids. The covered CDR3 bases are TGTGCCAGCCGGGACAGGGCTAACACTGAA. It translates to CASRDRANTE. The whole CDR3 protein reads CASRDRANTEAFF.

Regarding this clone: The CDR3 end lies 3 residues beyond the end of the read and is filled in from the germline J gene. This chain joins TRBV19 and TRBJ2-5; D perhaps matches TRBD2 (6 bases). This CDR3 comprises 15 residues. V lost 3 bases, J lost 1 base, and 12 bases lay in between. The germline gives CDR1 LNHDA, CDR2 SQIVND (reference sequence). CDR3 sequence reads: CASSIHTSSQETQYF. The part of the CDR3 DNA that was read is TGTGCCAGTAGTATCCATACTAGCAGCCAAGAGACC.

Notes on this clone: The read halts 3 residues ahead of the CDR3 end, with the missing end drawn from the germline J gene. V gene TRBV5-1 combines with J gene TRBJ2-3; 11 bases map to TRBD2. The CDR3 spans 17 residues. The germline V gene has CDR1 SGHRS and CDR2 YFSETQ. The V and J ends lost 3 bases and 2 bases, in that order; junction bases with no gene match: 8. The CDR3 DNA, read in part, is TGCGCCAGCAGCTCGCATGGGACTAGCGGACCCACAGATACG. This sequence encodes CASSSHGTSGPTDT. The complete CDR3 protein is CASSSHGTSGPTDTQYF.

As to this clone: The read is 3 residues too short to cover the CDR3 end, so that end is filled in from the germline J gene. The V gene is TRBV10-2, the J gene TRBJ2-1, with 7 nucleotides matching TRBD1. V lost 4 bases to trimming and J lost 5 bases; unmatched junction nucleotides: 5. The CDR3 spans 14 residues. Per the germline V gene, CDR1 is WSHSY and CDR2 is SAAADI. This CDR3 is CASSATGTDNEQFF. The CDR3 bases that were read are TGCGCCAGCAGTGCGACCGGGACAGACAATGAG.

As regards this clone: With the read ending 3 residues before the CDR3 end, the germline J gene is used to fill in that end. This sequence joins TRBV7-2 and TRBJ1-3; D is perhaps TRBD1 (5 bases). CDR3 size: 13 residues. The germline CDR1 and CDR2 sequences are SGHTA and FQGNSA. Trimming removed 5 bases from V and 4 bases from J, with 9 bases in between. The CDR3 sequence is CASSARVGNTIYF. CDR3 DNA, as far as it was read: TGTGCCAGCAGCGCCAGGGTCGGAAACACC.

Note on this clone: The read stops 3 residues short of the end of the CDR3; the missing end is completed from the germline J gene. The V gene is TRBV6-1, the J gene TRBJ2-5, with D perhaps TRBD2 (6 bases). The length of the CDR3 is 16 residues. The V gene lost 4 bases and the J gene lost 1 base, with 16 bases spanning the gap. In germline, CDR1 is MNHNS, CDR2 SASEGT. The sequenced CDR3 bases are TGTGCCAGCAGTGGGACGACAAGGGGACTCCAAGAGACC. Translation gives CASSGTTRGLQET. The full CDR3 sequence reads CASSGTTRGLQETQYF.

A word on this clone: The read halts 3 residues ahead of the CDR3 end, with the missing end drawn from the germline J gene. V usage is TRBV7-3 and J usage is TRBJ2-5; TRBD1 aligns across 7 bases. Unmatched junction bases numbered 7, after V lost 4 bases and J lost 5 bases. CDR3 length: 14 amino acids. Germline V gene sequence: CDR1 SGHTA, CDR2 FQGTGA. The sequenced part of the CDR3 DNA is TGTGCCAGCAGCTCGGGACAGCCTGCGGAGACC. Its protein is CASSSGQPAET. The whole CDR3 protein is CASSSGQPAETQYF.

The CDR3 loop is CASSLAGGGFDYTF. Incomplete CDR3 DNA: TGTGCCAGCAGCTTAGCAGGGGGAGGCTTCGAC. The J gene is TRBJ1-2, the V gene TRBV5-6, with 7 bases lining up with TRBD1. The observed sequence ends 3 residues before the CDR3 terminus, with the missing tail filled in from the germline J gene. Germline V gene sequence: CDR1 SGHDT, CDR2 YYEEEE. This CDR3 contains 14 residues.

A note on this clone: Read coverage stops 3 residues before the CDR3 terminus; the germline J gene supplies the remainder. The J gene is TRBJ1-1, the V gene TRBV7-9, with D unclear. Trimming removed 0 bases from V and 4 bases from J, with 12 bases in between. The length of the CDR3 is 15 residues. In germline, CDR1 is SEHNR, CDR2 FQNEAQ (reference sequence). CDR3 DNA, as far as it was read: TGTGCCAGCAGCTTAGCCCCTCCTTCGGGCACTGAA. This codes for CASSLAPPSGTE. The full CDR3 is CASSLAPPSGTEAFF.

Concerning this clone itself: The read finishes 3 residues shy of the CDR3 end, and the germline J gene is used to complete it. V and J are TRBV7-6 and TRBJ2-2; 7 bases map to TRBD1. The germline CDR1 and CDR2 sequences are SGHVS and FNYEAQ. This CDR3 contains 14 residues. CDR3 bases read: TGTGCCAGCAGCCCAGACAGGGCAAGATCACCG. Protein sequence: CASSPDRARSP. The entire CDR3 is CASSPDRARSPLFF.

Note on this clone: The read ends 3 residues before the CDR3 terminus; that terminus is restored from the germline J gene. The rearrangement links TRBV7-2 to TRBJ2-4, with D uncertain. The CDR3 has 13 amino acids. Germline lookup yields CDR1 SGHTA and CDR2 FQGNSA. The sequenced part of the CDR3 DNA is TGTGCCAGCAGCGAGTTTAGTAGCTATGGT. It yields the protein CASSEFSSYG. The CDR3 in its entirety is CASSEFSSYGQYF.

The sequenced CDR3 bases are TGTGCCAGCATTCTCTCCACCTCGGCGGAGACG. It translates to CASILSTSAET. The CDR3 in full is CASILSTSAETQYF. The gene calls are TRBV6-2 or TRBV6-3 and TRBJ2-3; D is unresolved. The CDR3 end falls 3 residues outside the read, so it is completed with the germline J gene. This CDR3 spans 14 amino acids. The V gene's germline CDR1 is MNHEY and CDR2 SVGEGT.

Details on this clone: The read terminates 3 residues before the CDR3 end, so the remaining end is supplied by the germline J gene. This sequence joins TRBV19 and TRBJ1-2, with D unclear. Looked up from germline, CDR1 is LNHDA and CDR2 is SQIVND (reference sequence). This CDR3 spans 16 amino acids. Partial CDR3 DNA: TGTGCCAGTAGTATAGGTACGGACTGGCCTTACAATGAC. It codes for CASSIGTDWPYND. The full CDR3 protein reads CASSIGTDWPYNDYTF.

To note about this clone: The read ends 3 residues early relative to the CDR3; the germline J gene fills the gap. V gene TRBV7-2 combines with J gene TRBJ2-3, with D maybe TRBD2 (5 bases). The CDR3 is made up of 15 amino acids. From germline, CDR1 is SGHTA and CDR2 FQGNSA. The V and J ends lost 5 bases and 4 bases respectively, with 16 bases between them. CDR3 bases read: TGTGCCAGCAGCCGTACGGTCCTAGCAGCAGATACG. Amino acids: CASSRTVLAADT. From start to end, the CDR3 is CASSRTVLAADTQYF.

A remark on this clone: The read is 3 residues too short to cover the CDR3 end, so that end is filled in from the germline J gene. The genes are TRBV2 and TRBJ1-2; tentative D call: TRBD1 (5 bases). The CDR3 is made up of 12 amino acids. Germline V gene lookup returns CDR1 SNHLY and CDR2 FYNNEI. CDR3 sequence: CASSTSGRNYTF. The DNA read from the CDR3 is TGTGCCAGTAGCACCTCAGGGCGGAAC.

Remarks on this clone: The read gets to within 3 residues of the CDR3 end, and the germline J gene fills in the rest. The chain has TRBV7-9 and TRBJ1-2, with a weak D call TRBD1 (6 bases). This CDR3 has 14 residues. Trimming took 8 bases from V and 1 from J, leaving 14 bases between them. CDR1 is SEHNR and CDR2 is FQNEAQ in the germline V gene (reference sequence). The CDR3 sequence: CASLPGANNYGYTF. CDR3 DNA (partial): TGTGCCAGCCTACCAGGGGCCAATAACTATGGC. The whole variable domain, remainder taken from reference TRBV7-9 and TRBJ1-2, is DTGVSQNPRHKITKRGQNVTFRCDPISEHNRLYWYRQTLGQGPEFLTYFQNEAQLEKSRLLSDRFSAERPKGSFSTLEIQRTEQGDSAMYLCASLPGANNYGYTFGSGTRLTVV.

As to this clone: The read finishes 3 residues shy of the CDR3 end, and the germline J gene is used to complete it. This chain connects TRBV20-1 to TRBJ1-2; TRBD1 is a possible D gene (5 bases). CDR3 size: 12 residues. Germline CDR1 is DFQATT and CDR2 is SNEGSKA (reference sequence). Trimming shortened V by 0 bases and J by 4 bases, and 6 bases separated the two germline ends. The CDR3 sequence: CSARETAYGYTF. The sequenced CDR3 bases are TGCAGTGCTAGAGAGACAGCCTATGGC.

As concerns this clone: The read gets to within 3 residues of the CDR3 end, and the germline J gene fills in the rest. This sequence joins TRBV19 and TRBJ1-5; D perhaps matches TRBD1 (6 bases). The CDR3 covers 16 residues. V lost 6 bases to trimming and J lost 3 bases, with 18 bases between them. Germline V CDR1 and CDR2: LNHDA, SQIVND (reference sequence). The CDR3 DNA, read in part, is TGTGCCAGTAGGACGACACTGGACAGTCCCAATCAGCCC. As protein: CASRTTLDSPNQP. The whole CDR3 is CASRTTLDSPNQPQHF.

Comments on this clone: The CDR3 end is not reached by the read, which stops 3 residues before it; the germline J gene fills it in. This chain uses TRBV11-2 with TRBJ2-1, with D possibly being TRBD2 (5 bases). V gave up 4 bases and J gave up 8 bases, with 18 bases separating them. Germline V gives CDR1 SGHAT, CDR2 FQNNGV. The CDR3 consists of 15 residues. Partial CDR3 DNA: TGTGCCAGCAGCTGGAACGAAGAGGGTCTTGATGAG. Its translation is CASSWNEEGLDE. In full, the CDR3 reads CASSWNEEGLDEQFF.

As concerns this clone: From the germline J gene comes the end of the CDR3, since the read stops 3 residues before it. This rearrangement joins TRBV30 to TRBJ2-7, with TRBD1 identical over 7 bases. Germline values: CDR1 GTSNPN, CDR2 SVGIG (reference sequence). Unmatched junction bases numbered 12, after V lost 4 bases and J lost 6 bases. The CDR3 sequence is 14 residues long. This CDR3 reads CAWNRGGEKGEQYF. Partial CDR3 DNA: TGTGCCTGGAACAGAGGGGGCGAGAAGGGCGAG.

With regard to this clone: The read ends 3 residues shy of where the CDR3 ends; the end is completed using the germline J gene. This chain uses TRBV14 with TRBJ2-3; no clear D. The germline CDR1 and CDR2 sequences are SGHDN and FVKESK. V lost 4 bases and J 5 bases, leaving 13 bases between the germline ends. This CDR3 is built from 14 residues. The CDR3 here is CASSRARLLDTQYF. CDR3 DNA, as far as it was read: TGTGCCAGCAGCCGGGCCCGGCTCTTAGATACG.